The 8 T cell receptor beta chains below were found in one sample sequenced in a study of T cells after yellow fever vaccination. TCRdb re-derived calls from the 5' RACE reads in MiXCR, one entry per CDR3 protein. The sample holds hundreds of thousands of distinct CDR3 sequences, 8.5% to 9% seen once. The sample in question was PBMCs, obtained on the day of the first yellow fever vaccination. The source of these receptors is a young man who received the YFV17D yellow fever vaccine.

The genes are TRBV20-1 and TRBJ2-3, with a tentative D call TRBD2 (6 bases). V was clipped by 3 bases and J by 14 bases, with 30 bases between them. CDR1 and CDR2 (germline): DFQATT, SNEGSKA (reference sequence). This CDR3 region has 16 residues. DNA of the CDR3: TGCAGTGCTAGTGAGGGGAGGCCCCTTACGAAACACGTTACGTATTTT. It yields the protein CSASEGRPLTKHVTYF.

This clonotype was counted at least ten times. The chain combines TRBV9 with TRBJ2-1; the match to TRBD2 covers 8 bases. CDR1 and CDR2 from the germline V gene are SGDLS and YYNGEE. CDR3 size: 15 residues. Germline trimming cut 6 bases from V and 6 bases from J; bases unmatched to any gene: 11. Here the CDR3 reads CASTLGGDLTNEQFF. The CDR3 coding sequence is TGTGCCAGCACCCTCGGGGGGGACTTAACCAATGAGCAGTTCTTC.

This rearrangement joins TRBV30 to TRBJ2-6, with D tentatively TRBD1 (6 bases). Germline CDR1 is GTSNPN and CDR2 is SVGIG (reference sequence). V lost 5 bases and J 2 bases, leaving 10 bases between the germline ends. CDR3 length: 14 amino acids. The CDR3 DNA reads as TGTGCCTGGGGAGACAGGACTGGGGCCAACGTCCTGACTTTC. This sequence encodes CAWGDRTGANVLTF.

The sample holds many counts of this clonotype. CDR3 in DNA: TGTGCCAGCAGCCTTTGGACTAGCGGGGGGCAAGAGACCCAGTACTTC. Translation: CASSLWTSGGQETQYF. The chain is built from TRBV7-6 and TRBJ2-5; 14 positions agree with TRBD2. The V gene's germline CDR1 is SGHVS and CDR2 FNYEAQ. The V segment lost 5 bases and the J segment 2 bases; nucleotides outside the gene matches: 4. The CDR3 length is 16 residues. The variable domain in full, with the rest retrieved from reference TRBV7-6 and TRBJ2-5, is GAGVSQSPRYKVTKRGQDVALRCDPISGHVSLYWYRQALGQGPEFLTYFNYEAQQDKSGLPNDRFSAERPEGSISTLTIQRTEQRDSAMYRCASSLWTSGGQETQYFGPGTRLLVL.

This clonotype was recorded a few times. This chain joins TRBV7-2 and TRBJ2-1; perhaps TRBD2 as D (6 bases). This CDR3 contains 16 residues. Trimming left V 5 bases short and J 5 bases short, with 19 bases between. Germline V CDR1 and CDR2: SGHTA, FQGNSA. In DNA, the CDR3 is TGTGCCAGCAGCCTCCCGCCCGGGGGTGAGGACAATGAGCAGTTCTTC. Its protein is CASSLPPGGEDNEQFF.

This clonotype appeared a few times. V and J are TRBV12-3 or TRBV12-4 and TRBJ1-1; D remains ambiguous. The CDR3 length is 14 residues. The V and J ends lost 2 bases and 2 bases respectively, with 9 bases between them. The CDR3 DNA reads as TGTGCCAGCAGTTTATCTGACGATAACACTGAAGCTTTCTTT. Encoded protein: CASSLSDDNTEAFF.

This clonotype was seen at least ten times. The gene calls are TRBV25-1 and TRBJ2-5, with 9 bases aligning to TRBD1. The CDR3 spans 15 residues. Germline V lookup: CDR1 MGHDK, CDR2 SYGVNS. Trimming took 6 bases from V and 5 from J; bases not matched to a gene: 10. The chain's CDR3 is CASRGQGIPQETQYF. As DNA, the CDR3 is TGTGCCAGCAGGGGACAGGGAATACCGCAGGAGACCCAGTACTTC.

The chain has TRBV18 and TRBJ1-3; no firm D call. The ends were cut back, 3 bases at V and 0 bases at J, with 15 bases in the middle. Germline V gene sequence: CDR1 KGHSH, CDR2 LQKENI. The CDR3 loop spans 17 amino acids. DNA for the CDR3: TGTGCCAGCTCACCCCAACCCTCGGGGAGCTCTGGAAACACCATATATTTT. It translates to CASSPQPSGSSGNTIYF.